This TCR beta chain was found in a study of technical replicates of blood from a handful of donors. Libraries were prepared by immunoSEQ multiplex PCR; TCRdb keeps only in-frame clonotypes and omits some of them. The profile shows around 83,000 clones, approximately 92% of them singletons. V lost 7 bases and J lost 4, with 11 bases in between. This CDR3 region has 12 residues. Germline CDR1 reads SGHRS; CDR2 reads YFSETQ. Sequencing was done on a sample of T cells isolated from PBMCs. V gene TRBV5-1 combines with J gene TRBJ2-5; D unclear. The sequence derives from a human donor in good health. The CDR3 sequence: CASAREGETQYF. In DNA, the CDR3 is TGCGCCAGCGCTAGAGAAGGAGAGACCCAGTACTTC.